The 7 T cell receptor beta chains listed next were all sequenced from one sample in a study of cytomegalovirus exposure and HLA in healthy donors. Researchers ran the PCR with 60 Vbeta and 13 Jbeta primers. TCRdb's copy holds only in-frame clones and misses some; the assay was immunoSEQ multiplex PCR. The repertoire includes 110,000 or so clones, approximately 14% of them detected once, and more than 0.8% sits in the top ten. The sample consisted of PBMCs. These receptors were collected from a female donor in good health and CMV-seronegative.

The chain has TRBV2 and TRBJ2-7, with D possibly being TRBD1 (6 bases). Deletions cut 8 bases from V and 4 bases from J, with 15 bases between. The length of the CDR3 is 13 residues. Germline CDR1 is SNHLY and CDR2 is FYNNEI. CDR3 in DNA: TGTGCCAGCTCCCGGGACAAGATTTACGAGCAGTACTTC. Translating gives CASSRDKIYEQYF.

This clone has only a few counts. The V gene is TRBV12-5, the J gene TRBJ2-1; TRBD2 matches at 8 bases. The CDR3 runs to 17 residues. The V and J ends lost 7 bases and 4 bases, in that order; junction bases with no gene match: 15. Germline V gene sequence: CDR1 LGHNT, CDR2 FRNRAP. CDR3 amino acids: CASVNYGQRGGYNEQFF. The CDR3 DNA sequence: TGTGCTAGTGTCAACTATGGGCAACGGGGGGGATACAATGAGCAGTTCTTC.

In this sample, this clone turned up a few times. CDR3 loop: CASSLGKTTGELFF. Written as DNA, the CDR3 is TGTGCCAGCAGCTTAGGAAAGACAACCGGGGAGCTGTTTTTT. V and J are TRBV7-6 and TRBJ2-2, with D unclear. CDR1 and CDR2 (germline): SGHVS, FNYEAQ. The CDR3 covers 14 residues. V lost 1 base and J 5 bases, leaving 8 bases between the germline ends.

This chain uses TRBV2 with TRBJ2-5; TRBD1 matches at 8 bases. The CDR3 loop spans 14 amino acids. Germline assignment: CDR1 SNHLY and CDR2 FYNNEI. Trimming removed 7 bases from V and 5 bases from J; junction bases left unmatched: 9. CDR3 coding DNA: TGTGCCAGCACCCCCCAGGGGGCTGACGAGACCCAGTACTTC. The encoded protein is CASTPQGADETQYF.

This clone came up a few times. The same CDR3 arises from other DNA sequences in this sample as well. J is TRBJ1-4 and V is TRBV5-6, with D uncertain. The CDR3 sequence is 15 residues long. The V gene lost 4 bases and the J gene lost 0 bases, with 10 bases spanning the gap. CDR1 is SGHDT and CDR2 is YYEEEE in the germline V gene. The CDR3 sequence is CASSPSEATNEKLFF. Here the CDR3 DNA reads TGTGCCAGCAGCCCCAGCGAGGCAACTAATGAAAAACTGTTTTTT.

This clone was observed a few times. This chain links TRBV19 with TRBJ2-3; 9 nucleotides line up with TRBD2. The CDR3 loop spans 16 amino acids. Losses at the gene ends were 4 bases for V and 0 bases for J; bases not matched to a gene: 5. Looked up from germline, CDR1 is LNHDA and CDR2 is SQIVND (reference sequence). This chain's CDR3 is CASSTALAGSTDTQYF. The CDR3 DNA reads TGTGCCAGTAGTACAGCCCTAGCGGGGAGCACAGATACGCAGTATTTT.

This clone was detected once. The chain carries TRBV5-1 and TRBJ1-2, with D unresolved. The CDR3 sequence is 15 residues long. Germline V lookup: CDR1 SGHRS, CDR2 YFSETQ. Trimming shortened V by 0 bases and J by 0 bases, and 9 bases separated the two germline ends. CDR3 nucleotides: TGCGCCAGCAGCTTGGGTGTGGGAGCTAACTATGGCTACACCTTC. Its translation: CASSLGVGANYGYTF.